The rows below give T cell receptor beta chains drawn from one sample of a study of CD8 T cells in ankylosing spondylitis. TCRdb recomputed calls from the 5' RACE reads with MiXCR, one row per CDR3 protein. The sample lists 670,000 or so distinct CDR3 sequences, over 15% occurring once. The sample consisted of blood, either unsorted or a sorted T cell fraction (not recorded which). All receptors come from a male donor with ankylosing spondylitis. The CDR3 runs from the conserved cysteine through the conserved F or W. Each record gives: clone size, D gene, V gene, J gene, CDR3 protein, CDR3 DNA. The D gene is left open where the match is weak. Size tells how often a clone was seen (once, few, many) or the class of an expanded clone, and some rows leave it out.

clone size: few; D gene: -; V gene: TRBV20-1; J gene: TRBJ2-7; CDR3 protein: CSVYLVGEAYEQYF; CDR3 DNA: TGCAGTGTTTACTTGGTGGGAGAAGCCTACGAGCAGTACTTC
clone size: -; D gene: TRBD2; V gene: TRBV6-1; J gene: TRBJ2-2; CDR3 protein: CASGGSSGRAGELFF; CDR3 DNA: TGTGCCAGCGGGGGATCTAGCGGGAGAGCCGGGGAGCTGTTTTTT
clone size: -; D gene: TRBD2; V gene: TRBV10-3; J gene: TRBJ2-1; CDR3 protein: CAIRGSGTSAFNEQFF; CDR3 DNA: TGTGCCATCAGGGGATCTGGGACTAGCGCCTTCAATGAGCAGTTCTTC
clone size: many; D gene: -; V gene: TRBV12-3/TRBV12-4; J gene: TRBJ2-7; CDR3 protein: CASSRGENEQYF; CDR3 DNA: TGTGCCAGCAGTCGAGGGGAAAACGAGCAGTACTTC
clone size: -; D gene: TRBD1; V gene: TRBV30; J gene: TRBJ1-2; CDR3 protein: CAWNGQGYGYTF; CDR3 DNA: TGTGCCTGGAACGGACAGGGCTATGGCTACACCTTC
clone size: -; D gene: -; V gene: TRBV3-1; J gene: TRBJ1-3; CDR3 protein: CASSQDGYSGNTIYF; CDR3 DNA: TGTGCCAGCAGCCAAGACGGATACTCTGGAAACACCATATATTTT
clone size: few; D gene: -; V gene: TRBV12-1; J gene: TRBJ2-3; CDR3 protein: CASRERGSRGITDTQYF; CDR3 DNA: TGTGCCAGCAGAGAGAGGGGTAGCCGAGGAATCACAGATACGCAGTATTTT
clone size: -; D gene: TRBD1; V gene: TRBV4-1; J gene: TRBJ2-3; CDR3 protein: CASSQDQGGTDTQYF; CDR3 DNA: TGCGCCAGCAGCCAAGATCAGGGGGGCACAGATACGCAGTATTTT
clone size: -; D gene: -; V gene: TRBV20-1; J gene: TRBJ2-7; CDR3 protein: CSAFSHNEQYF; CDR3 DNA: TGCAGTGCTTTTTCCCACAACGAGCAGTACTTC
clone size: few; D gene: TRBD1; V gene: TRBV7-3; J gene: TRBJ2-1; CDR3 protein: CASSLGDRNNEQFF; CDR3 DNA: TGTGCCAGCAGCCTAGGGGACAGGAACAATGAGCAGTTCTTC
clone size: few; D gene: TRBD1; V gene: TRBV19; J gene: TRBJ2-1; CDR3 protein: CASDRGGYNEQFF; CDR3 DNA: TGTGCCAGTGACAGGGGTGGCTACAATGAGCAGTTCTTC
clone size: few; D gene: -; V gene: TRBV10-2; J gene: TRBJ2-1; CDR3 protein: CASSVTSYNEQFF; CDR3 DNA: TGCGCCAGCAGTGTTACTTCCTACAATGAGCAGTTCTTC
clone size: few; D gene: -; V gene: TRBV27; J gene: TRBJ1-1; CDR3 protein: CASSFWGASAAFF; CDR3 DNA: TGTGCCAGCAGTTTCTGGGGGGCCAGCGCTGCTTTCTTT